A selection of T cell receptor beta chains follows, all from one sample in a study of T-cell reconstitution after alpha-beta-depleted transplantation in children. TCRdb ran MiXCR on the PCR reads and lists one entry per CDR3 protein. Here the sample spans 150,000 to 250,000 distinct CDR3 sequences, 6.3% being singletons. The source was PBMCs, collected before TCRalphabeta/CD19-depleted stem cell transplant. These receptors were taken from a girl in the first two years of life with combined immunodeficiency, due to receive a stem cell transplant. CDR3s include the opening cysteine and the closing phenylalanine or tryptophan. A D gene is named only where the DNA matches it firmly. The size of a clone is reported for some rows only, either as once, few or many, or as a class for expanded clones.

CDR3nt: TGTGCCAGCACTACCGGGGGTAGTTACACAGATACGCAGTATTTT
CDR3aa: CASTTGGSYTDTQYF
v_gene: TRBV7-9
abundance: many
j_gene: TRBJ2-3
d_gene: NA

CDR3nt: TGTGCCAGCAGTTATCCCGGGACAGGGGACACCTGGGAGCTGTTTTTT
CDR3aa: CASSYPGTGDTWELFF
v_gene: TRBV6-2/TRBV6-3
abundance: NA
j_gene: TRBJ2-2
d_gene: TRBD1

CDR3nt: TGTGCCAGCACACAGGACAGGGGCGAAGTAGAGACCCAGTACTTC
CDR3aa: CASTQDRGEVETQYF
v_gene: TRBV11-3
abundance: many
j_gene: TRBJ2-5
d_gene: TRBD1

CDR3nt: TGTGCCAGCACGCTAGCGGGAGGGGAGGAGCAGTTCTTC
CDR3aa: CASTLAGGEEQFF
v_gene: TRBV25-1
abundance: NA
j_gene: TRBJ2-1
d_gene: TRBD2

CDR3nt: TGTGCCAGCAGAGTAGCGGGAGGGCCTCGGGACGAGCAGTACTTC
CDR3aa: CASRVAGGPRDEQYF
v_gene: TRBV27
abundance: once
j_gene: TRBJ2-7
d_gene: TRBD2

CDR3nt: TGTGCCAGCAGGCCCAGTGCGGGGGCTTCCAACTATGGCTACACCTTC
CDR3aa: CASRPSAGASNYGYTF
v_gene: TRBV7-2
abundance: NA
j_gene: TRBJ1-2
d_gene: NA

CDR3nt: TGCAGTGCTAGAGATCTCGGTAGCGGGGGGGCCGGTACCGGGGAGCTGTTTTTT
CDR3aa: CSARDLGSGGAGTGELFF
v_gene: TRBV20-1
abundance: many
j_gene: TRBJ2-2
d_gene: TRBD2

CDR3nt: TGTGCCAGCAGCTCCGCCAGAGACACCGGGGAGCTGTTTTTT
CDR3aa: CASSSARDTGELFF
v_gene: TRBV7-8
abundance: many
j_gene: TRBJ2-2
d_gene: NA

CDR3nt: TGTGCCAGCCGAAGGACAGGGTACGAGCAGTACTTC
CDR3aa: CASRRTGYEQYF
v_gene: TRBV12-3/TRBV12-4
abundance: many
j_gene: TRBJ2-7
d_gene: TRBD1

CDR3nt: TGTGCCAGCAGCATCAGCCCCTTCCGAGAGCAGTTCTTC
CDR3aa: CASSISPFREQFF
v_gene: TRBV7-9
abundance: many
j_gene: TRBJ2-1
d_gene: NA

CDR3nt: TGCAGTGCCGACCCTATCGGACAGGCGAACTATGGCTACACCTTC
CDR3aa: CSADPIGQANYGYTF
v_gene: TRBV20-1
abundance: many
j_gene: TRBJ1-2
d_gene: TRBD1

CDR3nt: TGTGCCAGCAGTTTCGGGCCCACAGATACGCAGTATTTT
CDR3aa: CASSFGPTDTQYF
v_gene: TRBV6-5
abundance: many
j_gene: TRBJ2-3
d_gene: NA

CDR3nt: TGTGCCAGCAGCCCCGGGGGTTTTGTAAACATTCAGTACTTC
CDR3aa: CASSPGGFVNIQYF
v_gene: TRBV7-2
abundance: many
j_gene: TRBJ2-4
d_gene: NA

CDR3nt: TGCAGTGCGCGATACAGGACAGGGGAGGCCGGGGAGCTGTTTTTT
CDR3aa: CSARYRTGEAGELFF
v_gene: TRBV20-1
abundance: many
j_gene: TRBJ2-2
d_gene: TRBD1

CDR3nt: TGTGCCAGCAGATTAGGGCGGTACAATGAGCAGTTCTTC
CDR3aa: CASRLGRYNEQFF
v_gene: TRBV12-3/TRBV12-4
abundance: many
j_gene: TRBJ2-1
d_gene: NA

CDR3nt: TGTGCCAGCAGCAGTTTCGGTACTTCCTTCGGGGAGCAGTACTTC
CDR3aa: CASSSFGTSFGEQYF
v_gene: TRBV28
abundance: many
j_gene: TRBJ2-7
d_gene: NA

CDR3nt: TGTGCCAGCAGTGAGGAGATCACCCCGGGACTAGGGACCAGGGAGGGGGAGACCCAGTACTTC
CDR3aa: CASSEEITPGLGTREGETQYF
v_gene: TRBV2
abundance: many
j_gene: TRBJ2-5
d_gene: TRBD2

CDR3nt: TGCAGCGTTGCATGGGGAAATCTAGACAATGAGCAGTTCTTC
CDR3aa: CSVAWGNLDNEQFF
v_gene: TRBV29-1
abundance: many
j_gene: TRBJ2-1
d_gene: NA

CDR3nt: TGTGCCAGCAGCTTATCACTAGCGGGAGAGATGAAGCAGTACTTC
CDR3aa: CASSLSLAGEMKQYF
v_gene: TRBV7-2
abundance: many
j_gene: TRBJ2-7
d_gene: TRBD2

CDR3nt: TGTGCCAGCAGCTATTGGACTAGCGGTAACAATGAGCAGTTCTTC
CDR3aa: CASSYWTSGNNEQFF
v_gene: TRBV11-3
abundance: many
j_gene: TRBJ2-1
d_gene: TRBD2

CDR3nt: TGTGCCAGCAGTGATGGGACACCAGTTAGGGAAAAACTGTTTTTT
CDR3aa: CASSDGTPVREKLFF
v_gene: TRBV28
abundance: many
j_gene: TRBJ1-4
d_gene: NA

CDR3nt: TGCAGTGCTAGAGATAGGGGCCCCCGTTTTCGTTATAGCAATCAGCCCCAGCATTTT
CDR3aa: CSARDRGPRFRYSNQPQHF
v_gene: TRBV20-1
abundance: few
j_gene: TRBJ1-5
d_gene: NA

CDR3nt: TGCGCCAGCAGCCCCTACGGGGGTTACGAGCAGTACTTC
CDR3aa: CASSPYGGYEQYF
v_gene: TRBV4-1
abundance: many
j_gene: TRBJ2-7
d_gene: NA

CDR3nt: TGCGCCAGCAGCCGAGCGGATAGCGGGCTACCTAGCACAGATACGCAGTATTTT
CDR3aa: CASSRADSGLPSTDTQYF
v_gene: TRBV5-1
abundance: many
j_gene: TRBJ2-3
d_gene: TRBD2

CDR3nt: TGCAGTGCTCCAGACCGGGACAGGGGTCCAGATACGCAGTATTTT
CDR3aa: CSAPDRDRGPDTQYF
v_gene: TRBV20-1
abundance: many
j_gene: TRBJ2-3
d_gene: TRBD1